This TCR beta chain was sequenced for a study of blood T cells in healthy people across ages. As for the study in general: About one barcoded beta molecule per two T cells was the capture yield of template switching.

Germline V CDR1 and CDR2: DFQATT, SNEGSKA (reference sequence). The CDR3 runs 15 residues. There were at least 5 micrograms of total RNA extracted from every sample. The use of a sample-barcoded 5' primer and a J-beta primer mix characterized a second PCR of about 7 to 12 cycles. Each cDNA molecule was tagged by a template-switch adaptor with 12 random nucleotides. One entry per CDR3 protein results from TCRdb running MiXCR on the 5' RACE reads. The sample consists of roughly 800,000 distinct CDR3 sequences, 55% to 75% of them appearing once. This chain connects TRBV20-1 to TRBJ2-4; a weak D match, TRBD2 (5 bases). The end of the DNA is better explained by TRBJ2-7, so the J call may be wrong. The sample taken for sequencing was blood. The source is a man under 40 in good health. The CDR3 loop is CSAREDRGIRYEQYF. The CDR3 coding sequence is TGCAGTGCTAGAGAAGACCGGGGTATACGCTACGAGCAGTACTTC.